These 6 T cell receptor beta chains originate from one sample sequenced in a study of vaccination and CD4 T cells after COVID-19. Indicated treatment: roughly ten-day PBMC culture with coronavirus spike peptide pools or control peptides (ViraFEST assay). No antigen has been identified for these receptors. Oncomine TCR Beta short-read sequencing was applied to DNA from cultured CD4+ T cells. From the PCR reads, TCRdb called clonotypes with MiXCR, one entry per CDR3 protein. The sample includes over 10,000 distinct CDR3 sequences, 50% to 65% of them seen just once. Sequences were obtained from CD4+ T cells from blood, cultured in vitro. The receptors come from a human donor who had recovered from COVID-19.

The rearrangement uses TRBV20-1 and TRBJ1-5, with 9 bases that match TRBD1. CDR1 and CDR2 from the germline V gene are DFQATT and SNEGSKA (reference sequence). CDR3 size: 19 residues. Trimming cost V 0 bases and J 4 bases; bases outside gene matches: 16. CDR3 DNA: TGCAGTGCTAGAGATGCGGGGACAGGGCTAGAACTAAGAAATCAGCCCCAGCATTTT. As protein: CSARDAGTGLELRNQPQHF.

This clonotype appeared a few times. The chain combines TRBV6-4 with TRBJ1-6, with D uncertain. The germline V gene encodes CDR1 MRHNA and CDR2 SNTAGT. Trimming left V 3 bases short and J 8 bases short, with 11 bases between. This CDR3 spans 14 amino acids. The CDR3 DNA sequence: TGTGCCAGCAGTGAGGTGGCAGGAGATTCACCCCTCCACTTT. It specifies CASSEVAGDSPLHF.

The chain carries TRBV20-1 and TRBJ1-1; 7 nucleotides agree with TRBD1. CDR3 size: 15 residues. The germline V gene encodes CDR1 DFQATT and CDR2 SNEGSKA (reference sequence). Losses at the gene ends were 3 bases for V and 4 bases for J; bases not matched to a gene: 11. Written as DNA, the CDR3 is TGCAGTGCTAGGGAAGGGGGCGCTCGTGTCACTGAAGCTTTCTTT. This encodes CSAREGGARVTEAFF.

The chain carries TRBV3-1 and TRBJ2-5; 8 bases line up with TRBD1. This CDR3 contains 17 residues. Unmatched junction bases numbered 15, after V lost 4 bases and J lost 5 bases. The V gene's germline CDR1 is LGHDT and CDR2 YNNKEL (reference sequence). The CDR3 loop reads CASSPPPYRGSTETQYF. DNA for the CDR3: TGTGCCAGCAGCCCGCCTCCTTACAGGGGGTCTACGGAGACCCAGTACTTC.

The chain is built from TRBV20-1 and TRBJ2-1; unclear D gene. The CDR3 spans 14 residues. Deletions cut 1 base from V and 0 bases from J, with 7 bases between. CDR1 is DFQATT, CDR2 SNEGSKA, per germline (reference sequence). CDR3 residues: CSARVPSSYNEQFF. In nucleotides, the CDR3 is TGCAGTGCTAGAGTCCCCAGCTCCTACAATGAGCAGTTCTTC.

The chain combines TRBV14 with TRBJ2-3; the D is unclear. Germline values: CDR1 SGHDN, CDR2 FVKESK. CDR3 length: 15 amino acids. V was cut by 2 bases and J by 0 bases, with 9 bases left in between. The CDR3 loop reads CASSQQMSSTDTQYF. The DNA for the CDR3 is TGTGCCAGCAGCCAACAGATGAGTAGCACAGATACGCAGTATTTT.